This record looks at one T cell receptor beta chain sequence and its context. One entry per CDR3 protein results from TCRdb running MiXCR on the multiplex PCR reads. The sample gives roughly 220,000 distinct CDR3 sequences, less than 35% of which show up once; 3.6% is in the top ten. These data come from a study of breast tumors, draining lymph nodes, adjacent tissues. Axillary draining lymph nodes of breast cancer patients supplied the node samples. The receptor comes from a female donor with breast cancer. Some clones in this sample may be carry-over from other donors' samples. The sequencing input was axillary lymph node tissue.

As DNA, the CDR3 is TGTGCCAGCAGTTTAATGGAAAACACCATATATTTT. Its translation is CASSLMENTIYF. This chain links TRBV28 with TRBJ1-3, with D uncertain. V lost 2 bases, J lost 6 bases, and 5 bases lay in between. Germline V gene data show CDR1 as MDHEN and CDR2 as SYDVKM. The CDR3 is 12 amino acids.